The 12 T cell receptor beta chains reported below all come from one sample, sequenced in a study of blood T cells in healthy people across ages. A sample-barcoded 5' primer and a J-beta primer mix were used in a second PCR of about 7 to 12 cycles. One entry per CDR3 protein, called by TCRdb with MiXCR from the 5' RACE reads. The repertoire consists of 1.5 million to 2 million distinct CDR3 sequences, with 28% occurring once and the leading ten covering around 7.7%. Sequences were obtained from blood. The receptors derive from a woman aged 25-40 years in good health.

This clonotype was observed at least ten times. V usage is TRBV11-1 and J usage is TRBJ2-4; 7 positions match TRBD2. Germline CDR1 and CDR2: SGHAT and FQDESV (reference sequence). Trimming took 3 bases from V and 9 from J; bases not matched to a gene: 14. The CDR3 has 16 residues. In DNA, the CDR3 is TGTGCCAGCAGCTTGTGGGCCGGTACTAGCGATACCATTCAGTACTTC. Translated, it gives CASSLWAGTSDTIQYF.

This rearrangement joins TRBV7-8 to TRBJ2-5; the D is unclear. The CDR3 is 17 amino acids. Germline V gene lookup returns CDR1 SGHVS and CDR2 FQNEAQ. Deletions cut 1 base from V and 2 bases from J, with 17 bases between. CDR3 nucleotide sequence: TGTGCCAGCAGCTTAGGTGGCGAGAGGTTTGGGCAAGAGACCCAGTACTTC. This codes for CASSLGGERFGQETQYF.

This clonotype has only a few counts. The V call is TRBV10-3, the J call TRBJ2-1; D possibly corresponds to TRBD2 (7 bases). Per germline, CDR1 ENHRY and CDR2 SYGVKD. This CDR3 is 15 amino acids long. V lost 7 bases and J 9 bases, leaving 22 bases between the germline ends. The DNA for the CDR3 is TGTGCCATCACGGCTAGCGGAAGAGGAGGGGGTGAGCAGTTCTTC. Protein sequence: CAITASGRGGGEQFF.

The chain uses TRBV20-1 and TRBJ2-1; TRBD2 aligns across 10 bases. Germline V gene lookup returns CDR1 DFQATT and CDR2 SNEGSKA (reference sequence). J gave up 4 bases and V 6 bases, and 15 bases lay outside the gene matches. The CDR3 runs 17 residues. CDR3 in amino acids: CSATETAGGFMYNEQFF. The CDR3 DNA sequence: TGCAGTGCAACGGAGACAGCGGGAGGGTTTATGTACAATGAGCAGTTCTTC.

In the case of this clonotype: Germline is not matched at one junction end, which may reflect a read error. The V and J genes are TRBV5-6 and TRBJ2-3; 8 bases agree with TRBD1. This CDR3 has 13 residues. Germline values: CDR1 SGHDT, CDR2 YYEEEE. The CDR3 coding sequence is TGTGCCAGCAGCTTAACAGGGGGTGACACGCGGTATTTT. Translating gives CASSLTGGDTRYF.

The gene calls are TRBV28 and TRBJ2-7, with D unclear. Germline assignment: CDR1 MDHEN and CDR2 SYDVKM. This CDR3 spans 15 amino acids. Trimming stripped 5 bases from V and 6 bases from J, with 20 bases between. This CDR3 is CASSLPSAAGVEQYF. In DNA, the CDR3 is TGTGCCAGCAGTCTACCGAGTGCGGCTGGCGTCGAGCAGTACTTC. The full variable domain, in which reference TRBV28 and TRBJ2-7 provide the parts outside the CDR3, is DVKVTQSSRYLVKRTGEKVFLECVQDMDHENMFWYRQDPGLGLRLIYFSYDVKMKEKGDIPEGYSVSREKKERFSLILESASTNQTSMYLCASSLPSAAGVEQYFGPGTRLTVT.

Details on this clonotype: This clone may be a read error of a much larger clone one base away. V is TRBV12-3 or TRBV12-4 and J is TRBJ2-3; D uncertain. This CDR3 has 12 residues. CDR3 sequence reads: CACSPGIGTQYF. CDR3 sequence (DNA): TGTGCCTGCAGTCCCGGTATAGGCACGCAGTATTTT.

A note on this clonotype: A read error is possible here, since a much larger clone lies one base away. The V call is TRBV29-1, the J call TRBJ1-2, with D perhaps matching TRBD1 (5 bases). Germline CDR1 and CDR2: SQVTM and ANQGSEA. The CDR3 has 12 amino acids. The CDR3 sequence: CGTLSGADGYTF. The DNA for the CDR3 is TGCGGCACCTTGAGCGGGGCTGATGGCTACACCTTC.

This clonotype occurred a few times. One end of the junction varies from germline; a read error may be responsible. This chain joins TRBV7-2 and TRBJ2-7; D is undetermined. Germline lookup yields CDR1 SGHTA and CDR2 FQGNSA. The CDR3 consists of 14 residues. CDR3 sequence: CANSLRREVYEQYF. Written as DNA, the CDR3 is TGTGCCAACAGCTTAAGGAGAGAGGTTTACGAGCAGTACTTC.

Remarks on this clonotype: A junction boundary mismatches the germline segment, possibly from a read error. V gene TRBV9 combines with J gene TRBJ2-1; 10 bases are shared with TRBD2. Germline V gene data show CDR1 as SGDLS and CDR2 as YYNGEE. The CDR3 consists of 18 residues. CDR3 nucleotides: TGTGCCAACAGCGTGACTAGCGGGCGCTCCTTCCCCCACAATGAGCAGTTCTTC. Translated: CANSVTSGRSFPHNEQFF.

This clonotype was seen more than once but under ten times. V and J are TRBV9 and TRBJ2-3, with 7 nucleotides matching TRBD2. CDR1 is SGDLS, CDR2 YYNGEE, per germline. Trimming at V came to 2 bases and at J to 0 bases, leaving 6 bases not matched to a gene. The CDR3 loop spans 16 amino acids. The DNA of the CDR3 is TGTGCCAGCAGCGTGAATCTCGGGGGGAGCACAGATACGCAGTATTTT. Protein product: CASSVNLGGSTDTQYF.

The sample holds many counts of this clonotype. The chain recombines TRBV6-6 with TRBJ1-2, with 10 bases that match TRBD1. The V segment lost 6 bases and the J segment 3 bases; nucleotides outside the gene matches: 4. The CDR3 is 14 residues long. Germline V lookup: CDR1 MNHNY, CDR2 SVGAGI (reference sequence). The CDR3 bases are TGTGCCAGCAGCCCCGGACAGGGGGACTATGGCTACACCTTC. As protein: CASSPGQGDYGYTF.